The 14 T cell receptor beta chains given below trace back to one sample, sequenced in a study of blood T cell repertoires in COVID-19. Measured with immunoSEQ multiplex PCR; TCRdb has only the in-frame clones, and not every one. The sample lists some 330,000 clones, approximately 87% occurring once. The specimen was peripheral blood. Receptors originate from a woman in her fifties or sixties with active or convalescent COVID-19.

This clone was seen only once. This sequence joins TRBV29-1 and TRBJ2-3, with 8 bases matching TRBD2. V lost 6 bases to trimming and J lost 2 bases; unmatched junction nucleotides: 10. Germline CDR1 SQVTM, CDR2 ANQGSEA. The CDR3 length is 15 residues. The CDR3 DNA sequence: TGCAGCGTCCCGACGGCGGGAGGCTCCACAGATACGCAGTATTTT. Its protein product is CSVPTAGGSTDTQYF.

The V call is TRBV5-4, the J call TRBJ2-1; 8 nucleotides line up with TRBD2. V was pared by 0 bases and J by 6 bases, with 8 bases of the junction left unmatched. The CDR3 runs to 16 residues. CDR1 and CDR2 from the germline V gene are SGHNT and YYREEE (reference sequence). In DNA form, the CDR3 reads TGTGCCAGCAGCTTGGCCGGGACTAGGAGCGGCAATGAGCAGTTCTTC. This codes for CASSLAGTRSGNEQFF. Variable domain in full (rest from reference TRBV5-4 and TRBJ2-1): ETGVTQSPTHLIKTRGQQVTLRCSSQSGHNTVSWYQQALGQGPQFIFQYYREEENGRGNFPPRFSGLQFPNYSSELNVNALELDDSALYLCASSLAGTRSGNEQFFGPGTRLTVL.

This clone appeared many times. The V call is TRBV5-5, the J call TRBJ2-7; 8 bases line up with TRBD1. V was clipped by 1 base and J by 2 bases; unmatched bases: 5. Germline loops: CDR1 SGHKS, CDR2 YYEKEE (reference sequence). This CDR3 is built from 15 residues. Written as DNA, the CDR3 is TGTGCCAGCAGCTTGTTACAGGGGGGAACCTACGAGCAGTACTTC. It specifies CASSLLQGGTYEQYF.

The rearrangement uses TRBV7-8 and TRBJ2-1; a possible D gene is TRBD2 (6 bases). This CDR3 has 14 amino acids. V was trimmed by 3 bases and J by 2 bases, leaving 8 bases between them. Germline V gives CDR1 SGHVS, CDR2 FQNEAQ. The CDR3 is CASSFGGAYNEQFF. Here the CDR3 DNA reads TGTGCCAGCAGCTTCGGCGGGGCCTACAATGAGCAGTTCTTC.

The V call is TRBV4-3, the J call TRBJ1-3; D is ambiguous. This CDR3 comprises 16 residues. V lost 1 base to trimming and J lost 1 base, with 11 bases between them. The germline gives CDR1 LGHNA, CDR2 YSLEER. CDR3 protein: CASSQVLADSGNTIYF. The CDR3 DNA reads TGCGCCAGCAGCCAAGTTCTGGCGGATTCTGGAAACACCATATATTTT.

The chain carries TRBV7-2 and TRBJ2-1, with TRBD1 matching over 10 bases. Germline trimming cut 1 base from V and 8 bases from J; bases unmatched to any gene: 8. CDR1 is SGHTA, CDR2 FQGNSA, per germline. This CDR3 has 16 amino acids. For the CDR3, the DNA is TGTGCCAGCAGCTTAGGACAGGGGGCTATCGGTTATGAGCAGTTCTTC. Encoded protein: CASSLGQGAIGYEQFF.

In the case of this clone: Other DNA sequences within the sample encode an identical CDR3. The chain carries TRBV3-1 (or the pseudogene TRBV3-2) and TRBJ2-1; 13 bases align to TRBD2. Germline CDR1 is LGHDT and CDR2 is YNNKEL (reference sequence). The length of the CDR3 is 15 residues. With 4 bases clipped from V and 8 bases from J, the junction kept 5 bases outside the gene matches. This CDR3 is CASSRLAGGLDEQFF. The CDR3 DNA reads TGTGCCAGCAGCCGACTAGCGGGAGGTTTGGATGAGCAGTTCTTC.

The chain carries TRBV5-1 and TRBJ1-5; tentatively, D is TRBD1 (6 bases). Germline lookup yields CDR1 SGHRS and CDR2 YFSETQ. The CDR3 spans 15 residues. V was trimmed by 4 bases and J by 0 bases, leaving 11 bases between them. The CDR3 nucleotides read TGCGCCAGCAGCCCAACAGGGTATAGCAATCAGCCCCAGCATTTT. Amino acid sequence: CASSPTGYSNQPQHF. Full variable domain (rest looked up from reference TRBV5-1 and TRBJ1-5): KAGVTQTPRYLIKTRGQQVTLSCSPISGHRSVSWYQQTPGQGLQFLFEYFSETQRNKGNFPGRFSGRQFSNSRSEMNVSTLELGDSALYLCASSPTGYSNQPQHFGDGTRLSIL.

About this clone: This sample also contains other DNA sequences that code for the same CDR3. This chain links TRBV4-2 with TRBJ2-1; 11 bases align to TRBD2. The junction had 2 bases not matched to a gene; V was cut back by 0 bases and J by 7 bases. This CDR3 is built from 15 residues. Germline-derived CDR1 and CDR2 are LGHNA and YNFKEQ. The CDR3 DNA is TGTGCCAGCAGCCAAGATCTAGCGGGGGGTAATGAGCAGTTCTTC. Its protein is CASSQDLAGGNEQFF.

The CDR3 here is CASSVTGVENQPQHF. The DNA for the CDR3 is TGTGCCAGCAGCGTAACGGGAGTGGAAAATCAGCCCCAGCATTTT. This rearrangement joins TRBV9 to TRBJ1-5; D gene uncertain. Trimming removed 1 base at V and 4 bases at J, with 12 bases between. The V gene's germline CDR1 is SGDLS and CDR2 YYNGEE. The CDR3 contains 15 residues.

The chain has TRBV27 and TRBJ2-7; 13 bases align to TRBD2. Germline lookup yields CDR1 MNHEY and CDR2 SMNVEV (reference sequence). The ends lost 4 bases at V and 3 bases at J; junction bases unmatched: 0. The CDR3 has 14 amino acids. This CDR3 reads CASSWTSGSYEQYF. CDR3 nucleotide sequence: TGTGCCAGCAGTTGGACTAGCGGGAGCTACGAGCAGTACTTC.

The rearrangement joins TRBV7-2 to TRBJ2-7, with D perhaps TRBD2 (6 bases). V lost 3 bases and J 5 bases, leaving 17 bases between the germline ends. CDR1 and CDR2 (germline): SGHTA, FQGNSA. The CDR3 length is 15 residues. This CDR3 reads CASSFVAGRGNEQYF. The CDR3, as DNA: TGTGCCAGCAGCTTCGTCGCGGGACGGGGAAACGAGCAGTACTTC.

This clone was seen a single time. The chain combines TRBV5-1 with TRBJ2-6; D not resolved. Trimming cost V 2 bases and J 1 base, with 10 bases left between them. Per germline, CDR1 SGHRS and CDR2 YFSETQ. The CDR3 sequence is 16 residues long. CDR3 in amino acids: CASSLLQVSGANVLTF. CDR3 bases: TGCGCCAGCAGCTTATTACAAGTTTCTGGGGCCAACGTCCTGACTTTC.

The chain is built from TRBV15 and TRBJ2-5; 12 bases match TRBD2. Germline lookup yields CDR1 LNHNV and CDR2 YYDKDF (reference sequence). V shed 2 bases, J shed 2 bases, and the junction held 6 bases outside the gene matches. This CDR3 comprises 17 residues. Here the CDR3 reads CATSRNLAGGRQETQYF. CDR3 nucleotides: TGTGCCACCAGCAGAAACCTAGCGGGGGGGAGACAAGAGACCCAGTACTTC.